A selection of T cell receptor beta chains follows, all from one sample in a study of vaccination effects on CD4 cells after COVID-19. The method was immunoSEQ multiplex PCR; TCRdb's version includes in-frame clones alone and lacks a portion of them. The sample records roughly 27,000 clones, around four fifths being singletons. No cognate antigen is known for these TCRs. This sample comprised CD4+ T cells from PBMCs cultured with HCoV-NL63 spike peptides, obtained after COVID-19 vaccination. These receptors were obtained from a human donor who received a COVID-19 vaccine. Some clones in this sample may be carry-over from other donors' samples. Both conserved end residues are part of each CDR3. Where a row states a size, it is once, few, many or the class of an expanded clone; other rows omit it.

clone_size: once; v_call: TRBV19; cdr3_aa: CASSLQRSGIKAEAFF
clone_size: -; v_call: TRBV30; cdr3_aa: CAWSYDSYTEAFF
clone_size: -; v_call: TRBV19; cdr3_aa: CASSPSGNTIYF
clone_size: once; v_call: TRBV10-2; cdr3_aa: CASSRTLLAKNIQYF
clone_size: -; v_call: TRBV28; cdr3_aa: CASSPTHGYQPQHF
clone_size: -; v_call: TRBV4-1; cdr3_aa: CASSQEEFYGYTF
clone_size: -; v_call: TRBV30; cdr3_aa: CAWSVGGPTNEKLFF
clone_size: -; v_call: TRBV5-1; cdr3_aa: CASSSSSDEQFF
clone_size: -; v_call: TRBV24-1; cdr3_aa: CATSDPGRDTQYF
clone_size: -; v_call: TRBV29-1; cdr3_aa: CSARQGYSGNTIYF
clone_size: -; v_call: TRBV5-1; cdr3_aa: CASSSGLAGANTDTQYF
clone_size: -; v_call: TRBV7-3; cdr3_aa: CASSSGTGGAGELFF
clone_size: -; v_call: TRBV27; cdr3_aa: CASSSRADRVAKNIQYF
clone_size: -; v_call: TRBV7-2; cdr3_aa: CASSLMRHSEAFF
clone_size: -; v_call: TRBV6-1; cdr3_aa: CASSETWTGPNSPLHF
clone_size: -; v_call: TRBV2; cdr3_aa: CASRPNLYGYTF
clone_size: -; v_call: TRBV5-5; cdr3_aa: CASLEGLGYNEQFF
clone_size: -; v_call: TRBV28; cdr3_aa: CASSQSGTAETQYF
clone_size: once; v_call: TRBV3-1/TRBV3-2; cdr3_aa: CASSRNALSGGAVDTQYF
clone_size: once; v_call: TRBV4-3; cdr3_aa: CASSQDRAGYGYTF
clone_size: -; v_call: TRBV2; cdr3_aa: CASSGLAGGAEGFF
clone_size: -; v_call: TRBV15; cdr3_aa: CATSSGTGAIWANVLTF
clone_size: once; v_call: TRBV18; cdr3_aa: CASSNALSSGNTIYF
clone_size: -; v_call: TRBV10-3; cdr3_aa: CAISEFGGASQGYTF
clone_size: -; v_call: TRBV19; cdr3_aa: CASRPIRDGDQPQHF
clone_size: -; v_call: TRBV9; cdr3_aa: CASSAFSTDTQYF
clone_size: -; v_call: TRBV29-1; cdr3_aa: CSVEGGLQETQYF
clone_size: few; v_call: TRBV10-3; cdr3_aa: CAISETGGNIQGYTF
clone_size: -; v_call: TRBV6-5; cdr3_aa: CASSYSDRAVNQPQHF